The 19 T cell receptor beta chains below all came from one sample that was sequenced in a study of blood T cell repertoires in COVID-19. TCRdb's table, derived via immunoSEQ multiplex PCR, lists solely in-frame clones and lacks some. Of 42,000 or so clones in the sample, roughly 93% were seen once. Sequenced material: peripheral blood. Receptor source: a man aged 50-60 years with active COVID-19.

The rearrangement links TRBV19 to TRBJ2-3; tentative D call: TRBD2 (5 bases). Trimming removed 7 bases at V and 5 bases at J, with 16 bases between. Per germline, CDR1 LNHDA and CDR2 SQIVND (reference sequence). The CDR3 consists of 14 residues. The CDR3: CASTSADWGDTQYF. The DNA of the CDR3 is TGTGCCAGTACCTCAGCGGACTGGGGAGATACGCAGTATTTT.

J is TRBJ2-1 and V is TRBV14; D is unresolved. V shed 0 bases and J shed 7 bases, with 7 bases lying between them. Looked up from germline, CDR1 is SGHDN and CDR2 is FVKESK. This CDR3 region has 13 residues. CDR3 coding DNA: TGTGCCAGCAGCCAAGATCTCAGAAATGAGCAGTTCTTC. This translates into CASSQDLRNEQFF.

The gene calls are TRBV27 and TRBJ1-1, with 7 bases lining up with TRBD1. Germline V CDR1 and CDR2: MNHEY, SMNVEV (reference sequence). The junction had 7 bases not matched to a gene; V was cut back by 7 bases and J by 2 bases. There are 14 residues in the CDR3. The CDR3 here is CASTSGQYNTEAFF. Written as DNA, the CDR3 is TGTGCCAGCACTTCGGGACAGTATAACACTGAAGCTTTCTTT.

The genes are TRBV7-9 and TRBJ2-3; D not certain. The V gene lost 1 base and the J gene lost 2 bases, with 7 bases spanning the gap. There are 14 residues in the CDR3. Looked up from germline, CDR1 is SEHNR and CDR2 is FQNEAQ (reference sequence). This chain's CDR3 is CASSLVQTTDTQYF. The CDR3 region has the DNA TGTGCCAGCAGCTTAGTACAAACCACAGATACGCAGTATTTT.

The V and J genes are TRBV5-1 and TRBJ2-5; unclear D gene. Trimming left V 2 bases short and J 4 bases short, with 12 bases between. This CDR3 has 14 amino acids. Germline CDR1 SGHRS, CDR2 YFSETQ. The CDR3 DNA is TGCGCCAGCAGCTTTGGAGTAGAGTTAGAGACCCAGTACTTC. Translated, it gives CASSFGVELETQYF.

The rearrangement joins TRBV6-1 to TRBJ2-3, with a possible D match to TRBD2 (5 bases). With 1 base removed from V and 7 bases from J, the gap between germline ends came to 6 bases. CDR3 length: 12 residues. Germline V gives CDR1 MNHNS, CDR2 SASEGT. CDR3 nucleotide sequence: TGTGCCAGCAGTGAAGGGGAGTATACGCAGTATTTT. This encodes CASSEGEYTQYF.

The J gene is TRBJ2-1, the V gene TRBV5-1; D uncertain. The V and J ends lost 0 bases and 5 bases respectively, with 9 bases between them. CDR1 and CDR2 (germline): SGHRS, YFSETQ. The CDR3 runs to 14 residues. CDR3 loop: CASSLGADNNEQFF. CDR3 sequence (DNA): TGCGCCAGCAGCTTGGGGGCAGATAACAATGAGCAGTTCTTC.

The V and J genes are TRBV10-3 and TRBJ2-1, with D possibly matching TRBD2 (5 bases). Looked up from germline, CDR1 is ENHRY and CDR2 is SYGVKD. Trimming took 5 bases from V and 7 from J, leaving 18 bases between them. The CDR3 has 15 amino acids. The CDR3: CAISNTLHRGNEQFF. The CDR3, as DNA: TGTGCCATCAGTAACACTCTTCACCGGGGAAATGAGCAGTTCTTC.

This clone was seen a few times. The genes are TRBV19 and TRBJ1-1; weak D call: TRBD1 (6 bases). The CDR3 is 14 amino acids. Trimming cost V 7 bases and J 5 bases, with 17 bases left between them. Per the germline V gene, CDR1 is LNHDA and CDR2 is SQIVND (reference sequence). CDR3 in DNA: TGTGCCAGTACTCCGCGGGGGCGGAGGACTGAAGCTTTCTTT. Translation: CASTPRGRRTEAFF.

This clone was picked up one time. The chain employs TRBV25-1 and TRBJ2-3, with TRBD1 as a possible D gene (5 bases). The CDR3 extends over 15 amino acids. Deletions cut 1 base from V and 2 bases from J, with 10 bases between. Germline lookup yields CDR1 MGHDK and CDR2 SYGVNS. The CDR3: CASSESGRVTDTQYF. The CDR3 DNA follows: TGTGCCAGCAGTGAATCTGGCAGGGTCACAGATACGCAGTATTTT. Using reference TRBV25-1 and TRBJ2-3 for the parts outside the CDR3, the full variable domain is EADIYQTPRYLVIGTGKKITLECSQTMGHDKMYWYQQDPGMELHLIHYSYGVNSTEKGDLSSESTVSRIRTEHFPLTLESARPSHTSQYLCASSESGRVTDTQYFGPGTRLTVL.

CDR3 loop: CASSPTEIVKNIQYF. CDR3 DNA: TGTGCCAGTAGCCCCACCGAAATAGTCAAAAACATTCAGTACTTC. The V gene is TRBV19, the J gene TRBJ2-4; no clear D. Trimming removed 6 bases from V and 3 bases from J, with 15 bases in between. The CDR3 loop spans 15 amino acids. Germline loops: CDR1 LNHDA, CDR2 SQIVND (reference sequence).

The chain employs TRBV5-1 and TRBJ2-2, with 12 bases matching TRBD2. Losses at the gene ends were 0 bases for V and 3 bases for J; bases not matched to a gene: 6. Per the germline V gene, CDR1 is SGHRS and CDR2 is YFSETQ. The CDR3 extends over 18 amino acids. The CDR3 nucleotides read TGCGCCAGCAGCTTGGGACTAGCGGGAGTGGGCGACACCGGGGAGCTGTTTTTT. This translates into CASSLGLAGVGDTGELFF.

The J gene is TRBJ1-2, the V gene TRBV9; D ambiguous. The CDR3 has 13 residues. CDR1 and CDR2 (germline): SGDLS, YYNGEE. V was clipped by 3 bases and J by 3 bases, with 9 bases between them. CDR3 in amino acids: CASSAGWDYGYTF. CDR3 coding DNA: TGTGCCAGCAGCGCGGGGTGGGACTATGGCTACACCTTC.

The rearrangement joins TRBV2 to TRBJ2-3; unclear D gene. The CDR3 covers 11 residues. V shed 8 bases and J shed 5 bases, with 8 bases lying between them. Per germline, CDR1 SNHLY and CDR2 FYNNEI. The CDR3 region has the DNA TGTGCCAGCCTAGGCGGAGATACGCAGTATTTT. This translates into CASLGGDTQYF.

The chain recombines TRBV12-3 or TRBV12-4 with TRBJ2-7; D is uncertain. The V end was cut by 3 bases, the J end by 7 bases, with 7 bases between. The CDR3 is 11 residues long. In DNA, the CDR3 is TGTGCCAGCAGTTTTAAAGAGGAGCAGTACTTC. It specifies CASSFKEEQYF.

CDR3 bases: TGTGCCAGCAGTCCGGACAGGGCGAACACCGGGGAGCTGTTTTTT. Protein sequence: CASSPDRANTGELFF. V and J are TRBV6-5 and TRBJ2-2, with 8 bases fitting TRBD1. Trimming at V came to 5 bases and at J to 0 bases, leaving 2 bases not matched to a gene. Germline loops: CDR1 MNHEY, CDR2 SVGAGI. The CDR3 has 15 amino acids.

Remarks on this clone: A junction boundary mismatches the germline segment, possibly from a read error. The CDR3 DNA sequence: TGTGCCACCAGTGATTTAGAGGGGGGGTCCTCCAATGAGCAGTTCTTC. Its translation: CATSDLEGGSSNEQFF. The J gene is TRBJ2-1, the V gene TRBV24-1; possible D gene TRBD2, 7 bases. The germline V gene encodes CDR1 KGHDR and CDR2 SFDVKD. The CDR3 sequence is 16 residues long.

The chain joins TRBV27 to TRBJ1-5, with TRBD1 matching 7 bases. Trimming cost V 4 bases and J 6 bases; bases outside gene matches: 6. Germline CDR1 reads MNHEY; CDR2 reads SMNVEV (reference sequence). This CDR3 is built from 14 residues. CDR3 amino acids: CASSWERGLQPQHF. The DNA for the CDR3 is TGTGCCAGCAGTTGGGAAAGGGGGCTTCAGCCCCAGCATTTT.

This rearrangement joins TRBV28 to TRBJ2-3; a weak D match, TRBD1 (5 bases). CDR1 MDHEN and CDR2 SYDVKM come from the germline V gene. Trimming pared 0 bases from V and 10 bases from J, leaving 5 bases between. This CDR3 has 11 amino acids. Here the CDR3 reads CASSLWGPQYF. CDR3 nucleotides: TGTGCCAGCAGTTTATGGGGGCCGCAGTATTTT. Full variable domain (remainder filled in from reference TRBV28 and TRBJ2-3): DVKVTQSSRYLVKRTGEKVFLECVQDMDHENMFWYRQDPGLGLRLIYFSYDVKMKEKGDIPEGYSVSREKKERFSLILESASTNQTSMYLCASSLWGPQYFGPGTRLTVL.